The source of this T cell receptor beta chain is a study of shared clonotypes between healthy human individuals. About the research overall: Each donor's CD8 memory used one plate, CD8 naive two, each CD4 subset three.

Naivety among CD8 cells was defined by CD45RO negativity and positive CCR7 selection, thereby excluding terminally differentiated effector memory CD45RA+ cells. Once extracted for a subset, genomic DNA was divided evenly among several immunoSEQ plates. Sequencing was performed with immunoSEQ multiplex PCR; in TCRdb, only in-frame clones are kept and a portion is missing. Found here are around 1,900,000 clones, 93% of them singletons; the top ten hold approximately 1.7%. Of note for this clone: Its target is not known.

The germline gives CDR1 SEHNR, CDR2 FQNEAQ (reference sequence). The CDR3 totals 15 residues. The V end was cut by 1 base, the J end by 2 bases, with 10 bases between. The study, taken as a whole, reports: The naive CD4 repertoires of four donors were compared, and approximately 5% of clonotypes were shared. Larger estimated richness was generally seen in naive subsets than in memory subsets.

This receptor was obtained from a man younger than 30 in good health. Some clones in this sample may be carry-over from other donors' samples. V usage is TRBV7-9 and J usage is TRBJ2-3, with no clear D. The sequenced sample consisted of naive CD8+ T cells from PBMCs. CDR3 protein: CASSLGAAATDTQYF. The CDR3, as DNA: TGTGCCAGCAGCTTAGGGGCTGCTGCCACAGATACGCAGTATTTT.